These T cell receptor beta chains were read from a single sample in a study of blood T cell repertoires in COVID-19. Some clones are missing from TCRdb's copy, which holds only in-frame ones; the method was immunoSEQ multiplex PCR. The data show 75,000 or so clones, roughly 85% seen once. Sequencing input: peripheral blood. The receptor source for this set is a woman between 65 and 79 years old with acute or convalescent COVID-19. The CDR3 runs from the conserved cysteine through the conserved F or W. The order of the fields is V gene, D gene, J gene, clone size, CDR3 protein, CDR3 DNA. D genes are given only for firm matches. Only part of the rows carry a size: once, few, many, or a class if the clone is expanded.

v_call: TRBV5-1
d_call: NA
j_call: TRBJ2-7
clone_size: NA
cdr3_aa: CASRPLSRGYEQYF
cdr3_nt: TGCGCCAGCAGACCTCTCTCGCGAGGGTACGAGCAGTACTTC

v_call: TRBV6-5
d_call: NA
j_call: TRBJ1-2
clone_size: NA
cdr3_aa: CASSYSTGYGYTF
cdr3_nt: TGTGCCAGCAGCTACTCGACAGGCTATGGCTACACCTTC

v_call: TRBV6-5
d_call: NA
j_call: TRBJ1-1
clone_size: NA
cdr3_aa: CASRSAENTEAFF
cdr3_nt: TGTGCCAGCAGATCGGCGGAGAACACTGAAGCTTTCTTT

v_call: TRBV5-4
d_call: NA
j_call: TRBJ1-2
clone_size: few
cdr3_aa: CASSSVAGYTF
cdr3_nt: TGTGCCAGCAGCTCTGTAGCTGGCTACACCTTC

v_call: TRBV5-4
d_call: TRBD2
j_call: TRBJ2-7
clone_size: NA
cdr3_aa: CASSLGTSGRNEQYF
cdr3_nt: TGTGCCAGCAGCTTAGGGACTAGCGGGAGAAACGAGCAGTACTTC

v_call: TRBV6-5
d_call: TRBD2
j_call: TRBJ2-1
clone_size: few
cdr3_aa: CASSRTSGRVDEQFF
cdr3_nt: TGTGCCAGCAGTCGGACTAGCGGGAGGGTCGATGAGCAGTTCTTC

v_call: TRBV6-2/TRBV6-3
d_call: TRBD2
j_call: TRBJ2-1
clone_size: NA
cdr3_aa: CASSFAGGLTNEQFF
cdr3_nt: TGTGCCAGCAGTTTCGCGGGAGGTCTCACGAATGAGCAGTTCTTC

v_call: TRBV7-2
d_call: TRBD1
j_call: TRBJ2-3
clone_size: NA
cdr3_aa: CASSLAGQSTDTQYF
cdr3_nt: TGTGCCAGCAGCTTAGCGGGACAGAGCACAGATACGCAGTATTTT

v_call: TRBV7-9
d_call: NA
j_call: TRBJ1-5
clone_size: NA
cdr3_aa: CASSKGFSGAADQPQHF
cdr3_nt: TGTGCCAGCAGTAAGGGCTTTAGTGGGGCAGCCGATCAGCCCCAGCATTTT

v_call: TRBV9
d_call: NA
j_call: TRBJ1-1
clone_size: NA
cdr3_aa: CASSVLRGASNTEAFF
cdr3_nt: TGTGCCAGCAGCGTTCTTCGGGGGGCGTCGAACACTGAAGCTTTCTTT

v_call: TRBV3-1/TRBV3-2
d_call: NA
j_call: TRBJ2-7
clone_size: NA
cdr3_aa: CASSQSLAGHEQYF
cdr3_nt: TGTGCCAGCAGCCAATCGTTAGCTGGTCACGAGCAGTACTTC

v_call: TRBV7-9
d_call: NA
j_call: TRBJ1-1
clone_size: once
cdr3_aa: CASSHIDRRTEAFF
cdr3_nt: TGTGCCAGCAGCCACATCGACAGGCGAACTGAAGCTTTCTTT

v_call: TRBV14
d_call: NA
j_call: TRBJ1-4
clone_size: NA
cdr3_aa: CASSHQGKGEKLFF
cdr3_nt: TGTGCCAGCAGCCACCAGGGAAAAGGTGAAAAACTGTTTTTT

v_call: TRBV5-1
d_call: TRBD1
j_call: TRBJ2-7
clone_size: NA
cdr3_aa: CASSRLDQGADYEQYF
cdr3_nt: TGCGCCAGCAGCCGATTGGACCAGGGGGCAGACTACGAGCAGTACTTC

v_call: TRBV10-1
d_call: TRBD1
j_call: TRBJ2-2
clone_size: NA
cdr3_aa: CASSDYGTGNTGELFF
cdr3_nt: TGCGCCAGCAGTGATTACGGGACAGGGAACACCGGGGAGCTGTTTTTT

v_call: TRBV28
d_call: NA
j_call: TRBJ2-7
clone_size: NA
cdr3_aa: CASTTGNGYEQYF
cdr3_nt: TGTGCCAGCACCACAGGGAACGGCTACGAGCAGTACTTC

v_call: TRBV21-1
d_call: NA
j_call: TRBJ1-5
clone_size: once
cdr3_aa: CASSSCVSGPQGWQPQHF
cdr3_nt: TGTGCCAGCAGCTCCTGCGTTTCCGGACCCCAGGGATGGCAGCCCCAGCATTTT

v_call: TRBV19
d_call: TRBD1
j_call: TRBJ1-5
clone_size: NA
cdr3_aa: CASSMARARGLLKSNQPQHF
cdr3_nt: TGTGCCAGTAGTATGGCTCGAGCCAGGGGGCTCCTTAAGAGCAATCAGCCCCAGCATTTT

v_call: TRBV19
d_call: TRBD1
j_call: TRBJ1-5
clone_size: NA
cdr3_aa: CATSPGGRNQPQHF
cdr3_nt: TGTGCCACCAGCCCAGGGGGCAGAAATCAGCCCCAGCATTTT

v_call: TRBV29-1
d_call: TRBD2
j_call: TRBJ2-7
clone_size: NA
cdr3_aa: CSVGTSGEYEQYF
cdr3_nt: TGCAGCGTTGGGACTAGCGGTGAATACGAGCAGTACTTC

v_call: TRBV25-1
d_call: TRBD2
j_call: TRBJ2-1
clone_size: NA
cdr3_aa: CASGTSGKDEQFF
cdr3_nt: TGTGCCAGCGGGACTAGCGGGAAGGATGAGCAGTTCTTC

v_call: TRBV5-1
d_call: TRBD1
j_call: TRBJ1-3
clone_size: NA
cdr3_aa: CASRDSRKNSGNTIYF
cdr3_nt: TGCGCCAGCCGGGACAGCAGAAAGAATTCTGGAAACACCATATATTTT